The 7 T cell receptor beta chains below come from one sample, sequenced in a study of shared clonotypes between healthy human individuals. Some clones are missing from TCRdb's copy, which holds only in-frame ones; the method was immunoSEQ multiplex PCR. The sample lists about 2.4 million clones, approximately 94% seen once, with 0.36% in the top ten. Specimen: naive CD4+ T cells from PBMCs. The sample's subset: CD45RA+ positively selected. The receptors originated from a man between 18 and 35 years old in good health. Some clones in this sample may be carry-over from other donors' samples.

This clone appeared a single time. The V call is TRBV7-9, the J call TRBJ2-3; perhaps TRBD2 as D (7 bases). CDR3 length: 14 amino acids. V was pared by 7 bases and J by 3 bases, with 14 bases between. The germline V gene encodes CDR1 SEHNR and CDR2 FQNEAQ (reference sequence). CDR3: CASKPKGGTDTQYF. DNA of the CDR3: TGTGCCAGCAAACCAAAGGGGGGGACAGATACGCAGTATTTT.

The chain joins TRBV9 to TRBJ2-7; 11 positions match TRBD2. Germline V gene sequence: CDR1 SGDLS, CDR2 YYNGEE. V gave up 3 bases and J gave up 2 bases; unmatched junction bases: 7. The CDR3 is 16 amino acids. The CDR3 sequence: CASSATGTSGTYEQYF. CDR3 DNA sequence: TGTGCCAGCAGCGCGACCGGGACTAGCGGAACCTACGAGCAGTACTTC.

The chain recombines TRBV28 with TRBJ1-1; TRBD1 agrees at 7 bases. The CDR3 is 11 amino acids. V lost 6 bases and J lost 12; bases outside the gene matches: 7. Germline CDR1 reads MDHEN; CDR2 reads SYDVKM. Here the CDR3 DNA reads TGTGCCAGCAGCCTCGGAAGGGGGCCTTTCTTT. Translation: CASSLGRGPFF.

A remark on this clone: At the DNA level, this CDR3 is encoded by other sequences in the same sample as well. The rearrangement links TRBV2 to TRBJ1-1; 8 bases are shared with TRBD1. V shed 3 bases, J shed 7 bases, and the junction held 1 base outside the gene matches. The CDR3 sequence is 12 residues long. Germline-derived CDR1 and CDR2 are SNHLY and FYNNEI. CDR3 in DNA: TGTGCCAGCAGTGACAGGGGGCGTGAAGCTTTCTTT. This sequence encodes CASSDRGREAFF. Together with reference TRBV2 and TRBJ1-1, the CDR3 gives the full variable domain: EPEVTQTPSHQVTQMGQEVILRCVPISNHLYFYWYRQILGQKVEFLVSFYNNEISEKSEIFDDQFSVERPDGSNFTLKIRSTKLEDSAMYFCASSDRGREAFFGQGTRLTVV.

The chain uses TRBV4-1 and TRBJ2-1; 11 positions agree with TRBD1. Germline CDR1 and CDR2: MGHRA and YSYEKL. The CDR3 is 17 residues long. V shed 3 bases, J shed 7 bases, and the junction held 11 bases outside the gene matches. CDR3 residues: CASSQDRWTGGQNEQFF. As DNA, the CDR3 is TGCGCCAGCAGCCAGGACCGTTGGACAGGGGGCCAGAATGAGCAGTTCTTC.

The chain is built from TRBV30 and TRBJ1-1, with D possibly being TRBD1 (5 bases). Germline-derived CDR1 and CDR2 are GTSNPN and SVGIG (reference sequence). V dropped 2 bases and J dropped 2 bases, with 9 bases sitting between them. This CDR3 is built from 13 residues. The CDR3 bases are TGTGCCTGGAGTCAGGACATAAACACTGAAGCTTTCTTT. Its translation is CAWSQDINTEAFF.

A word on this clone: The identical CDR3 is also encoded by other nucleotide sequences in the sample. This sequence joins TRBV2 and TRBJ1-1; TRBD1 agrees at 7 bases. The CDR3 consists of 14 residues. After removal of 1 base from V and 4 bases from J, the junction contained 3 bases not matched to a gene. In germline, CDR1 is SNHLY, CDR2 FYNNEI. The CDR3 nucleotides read TGTGCCAGCAGTGAAGGGAGGGGGCTCACTGAAGCTTTCTTT. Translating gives CASSEGRGLTEAFF.